Listed below are T cell receptor beta chains from one sample, sequenced in a study of cytomegalovirus exposure and HLA in healthy donors. Method: immunoSEQ multiplex PCR; TCRdb's copy keeps in-frame clones and lacks some. Among some 70,000 clones listed, roughly four fifths were seen once. The sample comprised PBMCs. All receptors derive from a man aged 18 to 35 in good health and CMV-seronegative. Each CDR3 is given with its conserved first and last residue. Part of the rows lack a size; the others show once, few, many or a class for expanded clones.

size,J,V,CDR3
.,TRBJ1-1,TRBV15,CATSRGRENTEAFF
.,TRBJ1-3,TRBV28,CASRAAGEGNTIYF
.,TRBJ1-5,TRBV5-8,CASSQGAIEGQPQHF
.,TRBJ2-7,TRBV4-2,CASSQGIAGEGNEQYF
.,TRBJ1-5,TRBV19,CASNSYSQPQHF
once,TRBJ1-2,TRBV7-3,CASSPNWDSNYGYTF
.,TRBJ2-7,TRBV27,CASSLFGPAEQYF
.,TRBJ1-5,TRBV30,CAWSARGSQPQHF
.,TRBJ1-1,TRBV9,CASSVDSWTEAFF
.,TRBJ1-4,TRBV13,CGSSLGLTGGVDEKLFF
few,TRBJ1-4,TRBV9,CASSGTGTGYEKLFF
few,TRBJ2-6,TRBV6-1,CASRPSAGANVLTF
.,TRBJ1-6,TRBV6-1,CASSAQGEGSAYNSPLHF
.,TRBJ1-5,TRBV2,CASRDRTGDDQPQHF
once,TRBJ1-1,TRBV19,CASSIFGNTEAFF
.,TRBJ1-1,TRBV4-1,CASSQTFTAGLLQAFF
.,TRBJ2-3,TRBV11-3,CASSLGGRTDTQYF
.,TRBJ2-3,TRBV7-2,CASSSLAGGVDTQYF
.,TRBJ2-5,TRBV6-5,CASRRGQGSETQYF
.,TRBJ1-1,TRBV19,CASSITFAGQLVEAFF
.,TRBJ2-3,TRBV9,CASSANQGTDTQYF
few,TRBJ1-1,TRBV6-1,CASSERSSGHEAFF
.,TRBJ1-5,TRBV6-5,CASIYTGARSGQPQHF
.,TRBJ2-7,TRBV7-6,CASSSLTWNSYEQYF
once,TRBJ2-7,TRBV27,CASSGGLALSYEQYF